The 21 T cell receptor beta chains reported below all come from one sample, sequenced in a study of shared clonotypes between healthy human individuals. CD45RO-negative, CCR7-positively selected cells formed the naive CD8 fraction, excluding terminally differentiated effector memory CD45RA+ cells. The method was immunoSEQ multiplex PCR; TCRdb's version includes in-frame clones alone and lacks a portion of them. Here the sample spans millions of clones, approximately 94% being singletons. Sequences were obtained from naive CD8+ T cells sorted from blood. Every receptor here comes from a man aged 18-30 years in good health.

The V and J genes are TRBV11-2 and TRBJ2-7; D uncertain. The CDR3 spans 14 residues. The ends were cut back, 2 bases at V and 1 base at J, with 9 bases in the middle. CDR1 SGHAT and CDR2 FQNNGV come from the germline V gene. The CDR3 DNA reads as TGTGCCAGCAGCTTATGGGCCAGTTCCTACGAGCAGTACTTC. Translating it yields CASSLWASSYEQYF.

Turning to this clone: Other DNA sequences from this sample encode an identical CDR3 as well. The chain recombines TRBV4-1 with TRBJ2-3; TRBD1 might be the D (6 bases). In germline, CDR1 is MGHRA, CDR2 YSYEKL. V gave up 1 base and J gave up 2 bases, with 7 bases separating them. The length of the CDR3 is 14 residues. The DNA of the CDR3 is TGCGCCAGCAGCCAAGCAGGGGACACAGATACGCAGTATTTT. It codes for CASSQAGDTDTQYF.

The gene calls are TRBV6-5 and TRBJ2-4, with 7 positions matching TRBD2. Germline CDR1 is MNHEY and CDR2 is SVGAGI. This CDR3 is 15 amino acids long. V was pared by 5 bases and J by 1 base, with 5 bases of the junction left unmatched. CDR3 DNA sequence: TGTGCCAGCAGTCCAGCGGGATGGGCCAAAAACATTCAGTACTTC. Translated, it gives CASSPAGWAKNIQYF.

The rearrangement links TRBV30 to TRBJ2-2, with a tentative D call TRBD2 (7 bases). Per the germline V gene, CDR1 is GTSNPN and CDR2 is SVGIG (reference sequence). The CDR3 runs 17 residues. Deletions cut 0 bases from V and 3 bases from J, with 17 bases between. CDR3 residues: CAWSVGIGGLDTGELFF. The CDR3 nucleotides read TGTGCCTGGAGTGTGGGTATCGGGGGGCTGGACACCGGGGAGCTGTTTTTT. The complete variable domain, with remaining parts taken from reference TRBV30 and TRBJ2-2, reads SQTIHQWPATLVQPVGSPLSLECTVEGTSNPNLYWYRQAAGRGLQLLFYSVGIGQISSEVPQNLSASRPQDRQFILSSKKLLLSDSGFYLCAWSVGIGGLDTGELFFGEGSRLTVL.

This rearrangement joins TRBV7-9 to TRBJ2-3; possible D gene TRBD2, 6 bases. This CDR3 comprises 12 residues. V was cut by 10 bases and J by 6 bases, with 14 bases left in between. In germline, CDR1 is SEHNR, CDR2 FQNEAQ (reference sequence). The CDR3 DNA reads as TGTGCCACCCGTCCGGAGGGGGATACGCAGTATTTT. Encoded protein: CATRPEGDTQYF.

The chain combines TRBV11-1 with TRBJ1-2; D is uncertain. V dropped 3 bases and J dropped 2 bases, with 13 bases sitting between them. Per the germline V gene, CDR1 is SGHAT and CDR2 is FQDESV (reference sequence). This CDR3 comprises 15 residues. CDR3 in DNA: TGTGCCAGCAGCTTTCGTCCCCGCAGAAACTATGGCTACACCTTC. It encodes CASSFRPRRNYGYTF.

The chain recombines TRBV4-1 with TRBJ2-1; 9 positions match TRBD1. The CDR3 extends over 14 amino acids. The germline V gene has CDR1 MGHRA and CDR2 YSYEKL. Trimming took 3 bases from V and 8 from J; bases not matched to a gene: 5. In nucleotides, the CDR3 is TGCGCCAGCAGCCACGGACAGGGGTTAGATGAGCAGTTCTTC. It encodes CASSHGQGLDEQFF.

The CDR3 nucleotides read TGTGCCAGTAGTATTTCACTAAGGGGAGATACGCAGTATTTT. Its protein product is CASSISLRGDTQYF. The chain links TRBV19 to TRBJ2-3, with D perhaps TRBD1 (5 bases). The CDR3 sequence is 14 residues long. The V end lost 3 bases, the J end lost 5 bases, and 12 bases lay between the germline ends. CDR1 and CDR2 (germline): LNHDA, SQIVND (reference sequence). Filled out from reference TRBV19 and TRBJ2-3, the complete variable domain reads DGGITQSPKYLFRKEGQNVTLSCEQNLNHDAMYWYRQDPGQGLRLIYYSQIVNDFQKGDIAEGYSVSREKKESFPLTVTSAQKNPTAFYLCASSISLRGDTQYFGPGTRLTVL.

This clone was seen a single time. The J gene is TRBJ1-1, the V gene TRBV6-1; 10 nucleotides line up with TRBD1. CDR3 length: 15 amino acids. Germline V gene sequence: CDR1 MNHNS, CDR2 SASEGT. The V and J ends lost 1 base and 8 bases, in that order; junction bases with no gene match: 7. The CDR3 reads CASSEGRGQGLEAFF. CDR3 DNA sequence: TGTGCCAGCAGTGAAGGACGGGGACAGGGGTTGGAAGCTTTCTTT.

The chain joins TRBV6-5 to TRBJ2-2; D remains ambiguous. The ends were cut back, 2 bases at V and 4 bases at J, with 5 bases in the middle. The CDR3 consists of 13 residues. Germline assignment: CDR1 MNHEY and CDR2 SVGAGI. DNA of the CDR3: TGTGCCAGCAGTTACCCCTTCACCGGGGAGCTGTTTTTT. Protein product: CASSYPFTGELFF.

A few counts support this clone. The chain couples TRBV15 to TRBJ2-1; TRBD2 agrees at 13 bases. This CDR3 is 15 amino acids long. Germline trimming cut 3 bases from V and 6 bases from J; bases unmatched to any gene: 2. Germline V gives CDR1 LNHNV, CDR2 YYDKDF (reference sequence). The CDR3 coding sequence is TGTGCCACCAGCAGGACTAGCGGGGGGATCAATGAGCAGTTCTTC. Translating gives CATSRTSGGINEQFF.

Here the CDR3 DNA reads TGTGCCAGCAGTTCCTGGAGAGAAGCTAACTATGGCTACACCTTC. This translates into CASSSWREANYGYTF. The chain employs TRBV28 and TRBJ1-2; the D is unclear. Trimming left V 4 bases short and J 0 bases short, with 12 bases between. CDR1 and CDR2 (germline): MDHEN, SYDVKM. The CDR3 has 15 residues.

The rearrangement links TRBV5-4 to TRBJ2-7; 10 bases align to TRBD2. The V gene's germline CDR1 is SGHNT and CDR2 YYREEE (reference sequence). The ends lost 4 bases at V and 5 bases at J; junction bases unmatched: 9. The length of the CDR3 is 15 residues. The CDR3 DNA reads as TGTGCCAGCAGCCCCGGAGCGGGAGGGAGGGACGAGCAGTACTTC. Translation gives CASSPGAGGRDEQYF.

The chain is built from TRBV25-1 and TRBJ2-3; perhaps D is TRBD1 or TRBD2 (5 bases each). Trimming took 5 bases from V and 5 from J, leaving 11 bases between them. The CDR3 covers 13 residues. Germline V CDR1 and CDR2: MGHDK, SYGVNS. The CDR3 DNA reads as TGTGCCAGCAGTATCGGGACCGGAGATACGCAGTATTTT. Its protein product is CASSIGTGDTQYF.

The chain has TRBV28 and TRBJ1-2, with D uncertain. The CDR3 contains 12 residues. The germline gives CDR1 MDHEN, CDR2 SYDVKM. The V and J ends lost 4 bases and 4 bases respectively, with 7 bases between them. The CDR3 region has the DNA TGTGCCAGCAGTTCCGGGGTCTATGGCTACACCTTC. Translated, it gives CASSSGVYGYTF.

In the case of this clone: Other nucleotide sequences in the sample specify the same CDR3. This chain uses TRBV5-1 with TRBJ2-1, with D hard to call. Germline V lookup: CDR1 SGHRS, CDR2 YFSETQ. The V and J ends lost 5 bases and 8 bases respectively, with 11 bases between them. The CDR3 consists of 12 residues. CDR3 nucleotide sequence: TGCGCCAGCAGTTTAGTTTGGGATGAGCAGTTCTTC. Its translation: CASSLVWDEQFF. Full variable domain (missing parts from reference TRBV5-1 and TRBJ2-1): KAGVTQTPRYLIKTRGQQVTLSCSPISGHRSVSWYQQTPGQGLQFLFEYFSETQRNKGNFPGRFSGRQFSNSRSEMNVSTLELGDSALYLCASSLVWDEQFFGPGTRLTVL.

The chain combines TRBV2 with TRBJ2-1; a weak D match, TRBD2 (6 bases). Looked up from germline, CDR1 is SNHLY and CDR2 is FYNNEI. Deletions cut 1 base from V and 4 bases from J, with 14 bases between. The CDR3 length is 16 residues. This chain's CDR3 is CASSEGRGREYNEQFF. DNA of the CDR3: TGTGCCAGCAGTGAAGGGAGGGGAAGGGAGTACAATGAGCAGTTCTTC.

The chain combines TRBV9 with TRBJ2-3; TRBD1 might be the D (6 bases). CDR1 and CDR2 (germline): SGDLS, YYNGEE. This CDR3 is built from 15 residues. V lost 0 bases and J lost 2, with 10 bases in between. CDR3 sequence reads: CASSVEGDFTDTQYF. In DNA form, the CDR3 reads TGTGCCAGCAGCGTAGAGGGGGATTTCACAGATACGCAGTATTTT.

This chain links TRBV5-5 with TRBJ2-2; D unclear. Between the trimmed V and J ends, which lost 4 bases and 6 bases, there was a span of 13 bases. Germline values: CDR1 SGHKS, CDR2 YYEKEE (reference sequence). This CDR3 has 14 amino acids. As DNA, the CDR3 is TGTGCCAGCAGCATTAGGGTTGAGGCCGGGGAGCTGTTTTTT. It codes for CASSIRVEAGELFF.

This chain connects TRBV10-2 to TRBJ2-3, with TRBD2 matching over 8 bases. Germline lookup yields CDR1 WSHSY and CDR2 SAAADI. The CDR3 has 15 amino acids. The V gene end was trimmed by 5 bases and the J gene end by 2 bases; junction bases not matched to a gene: 6. The CDR3 sequence: CASSSDSGTTDTQYF. The CDR3 nucleotides are TGCGCCAGCAGTTCGGATAGCGGGACCACAGATACGCAGTATTTT.

The count of this clone is one. This rearrangement joins TRBV5-6 to TRBJ1-1; D might be TRBD1 (5 bases). Trimming removed 7 bases at V and 4 bases at J, with 14 bases between. The CDR3 is 13 residues long. CDR1 is SGHDT and CDR2 is YYEEEE in the germline V gene. The CDR3, as DNA: TGTGCCAGCGTAACAGGTGGGAGCACTGAAGCTTTCTTT. Translating it yields CASVTGGSTEAFF.